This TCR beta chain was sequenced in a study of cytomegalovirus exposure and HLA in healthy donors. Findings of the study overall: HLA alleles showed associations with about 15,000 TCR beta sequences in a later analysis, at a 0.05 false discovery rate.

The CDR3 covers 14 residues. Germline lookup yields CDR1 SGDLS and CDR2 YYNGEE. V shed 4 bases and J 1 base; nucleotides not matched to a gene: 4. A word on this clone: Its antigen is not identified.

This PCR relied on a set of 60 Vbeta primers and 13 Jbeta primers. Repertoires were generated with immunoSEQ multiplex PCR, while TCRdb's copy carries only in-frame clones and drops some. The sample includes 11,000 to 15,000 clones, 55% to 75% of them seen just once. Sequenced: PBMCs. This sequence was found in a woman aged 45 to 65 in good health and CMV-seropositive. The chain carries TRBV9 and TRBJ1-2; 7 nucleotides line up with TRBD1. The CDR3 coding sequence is TGTGCCAGCAGCCTGACAGGGTTTAACTATGGCTACACCTTC. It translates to CASSLTGFNYGYTF.